This T cell receptor beta chain originates from a study of blood T cell repertoires in COVID-19 (dated by TCRdb to 2020 to 2022). For the wider study: The collaborator samples originated in the United States, Italy and Spain and spanned the acute and convalescent phases of COVID-19. The material from the prospective study consisted of cDNA or gDNA derived from T cells, B-cell-depleted T cells, or PBMCs. Subjects who had been exposed to COVID-19, were actively infected with it, or had recovered from it provided the deeply sampled blood TCRbeta repertoires that made up the dataset. The repertoires were released in a freely available public database meant as a resource for research on the immune response to SARS-CoV-2. Samples were obtained from the ongoing ImmuneRACE study (first 160 participants) and from over 1,000 subjects provided by 6 global collaborators. Nearly every sample came with metadata listing a de-identified subject ID, COVID-19 status, age in years and sex. HLA class I and class II types, where available, came from metadata supplied by the sample provider rather than from assay-based typing. On the study overall, not on this receptor specifically: How much clinical and demographic metadata was included differed by source and by participant, and the metadata was provided uncurated.

Regarding this clone: Its antigen target is currently unknown. Base-call qualities are not available, and no considerably larger clone is one nucleotide away.

TCRbeta CDR3 regions were amplified from genomic DNA by means of the immunoSEQ Assay, a bias-controlled multiplex PCR. From the authors' description of their analysis: Within the assay, amplification of reference gene primers was used to estimate how many nucleated cells each sample contained. To quantify the absolute abundance of each unique TCRbeta CDR3 rearrangement, sequence reads were collapsed and filtered. For each sample, productive Simpson clonality was calculated as the square root of Simpson's diversity index over productive rearrangements. TCRdb obtained this table from immuneACCESS and retained in-frame rearrangements with V and J assigned. These tables miss some clones; where compared with another copy, unresolved V genes account for less than half of the shortfall, and the remainder is unexplained. V, J and clone size are those of that table, while D and trimming were read from the DNA. The sample records roughly 200,000 clones, about 83% of which are singletons. Of the sample, more than 6.5% is held by the ten largest clones.

Each collaborating institution followed its own protocols to collect whole blood in K2EDTA tubes. For TCRbeta analysis, collaborators shipped samples in one of three forms: frozen whole blood, isolated PBMCs, or DNA extracted from either of those sample types. V and J lose 3 bases and 0 bases, and a span of 6 bases separates them. The germline V gene supplies CDR1 SGHTS and CDR2 YDEGEE. The CDR3 starts with the cysteine, ends with the phenylalanine, and has 13 residues. Of the read, only the CDR3 DNA is kept; its 39 bases are in frame from base 1. This TCR came from a middle-aged man with active or convalescent COVID-19. The sequence links TRBV5-8 to TRBJ1-1; matching of 5 bases hints at TRBD1 as the D gene. The sequenced sample consisted of peripheral blood. The CDR3 protein sequence reads: CASSWGLNTEAFF. In nucleotides, the sequence is TGTGCCAGCAGCTGGGGCCTGAACACTGAAGCTTTCTTT.